This section outlines one TCR beta chain sequence together with its context. Its antigen is unidentified. A quantitative 5'-RACE method, one with molecular barcodes, was used to make TCR beta libraries. TCRdb reprocessed the 5' RACE reads with MiXCR, giving one entry per CDR3 protein. The table lists approximately 340,000 distinct CDR3 sequences, about 15% of them singletons. These data originate in a study of CD8 T cells in ankylosing spondylitis. Study results and limitations: A TCR beta motif of about eight highly homologous variants seemed to mark ankylosing spondylitis blood. Reportedly, disease-linked clones are significantly enriched in ankylosing spondylitis patients' matched synovial fluid. Earlier studies detected some motif variants in reactive arthritis synovial fluid and blood.

Germline V CDR1 and CDR2: DFQATT, SNEGSKA (reference sequence). The CDR3 runs 14 residues. Trimming shortened V by 6 bases and J by 2 bases, and 15 bases separated the two germline ends. V and J are TRBV20-1 and TRBJ2-3; possibly TRBD1 for D (6 bases). This sequence was found in a male donor with ankylosing spondylitis or in good health (not recorded which). The sample comprised blood, either unsorted or a sorted T cell fraction (not recorded which). This chain's CDR3 is CSADLGTSTDTQYF. For the CDR3, the DNA is TGCAGTGCCGACCTCGGGACATCCACAGATACGCAGTATTTT.